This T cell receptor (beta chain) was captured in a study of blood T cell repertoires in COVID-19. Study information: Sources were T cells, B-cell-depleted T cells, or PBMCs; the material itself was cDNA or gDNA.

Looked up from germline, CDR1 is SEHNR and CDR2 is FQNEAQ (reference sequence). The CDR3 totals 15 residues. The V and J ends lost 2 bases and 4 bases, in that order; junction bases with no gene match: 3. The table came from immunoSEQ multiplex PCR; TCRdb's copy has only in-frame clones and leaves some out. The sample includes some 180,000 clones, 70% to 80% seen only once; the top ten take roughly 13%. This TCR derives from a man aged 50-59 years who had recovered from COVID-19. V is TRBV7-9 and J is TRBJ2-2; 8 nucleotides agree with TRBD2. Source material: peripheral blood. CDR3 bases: TGTGCCAGCAGCTTATCTAGCGGGCTCACCGGGGAGCTGTTTTTT. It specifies CASSLSSGLTGELFF. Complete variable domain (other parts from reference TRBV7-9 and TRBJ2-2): DTGVSQNPRHKITKRGQNVTFRCDPISEHNRLYWYRQTLGQGPEFLTYFQNEAQLEKSRLLSDRFSAERPKGSFSTLEIQRTEQGDSAMYLCASSLSSGLTGELFFGEGSRLTVL.